These 20 T cell receptor beta chains were all obtained from the same sample, sequenced in a study of blood T cell repertoires in COVID-19. Produced via immunoSEQ multiplex PCR; TCRdb's table is partial and in-frame only. The sample records almost 55,000 clones, 88% being singletons. Material for sequencing was peripheral blood. The receptors originated from a human donor in a cohort sampled during active COVID-19.

This sequence joins TRBV5-1 and TRBJ2-7; the match to TRBD1 covers 9 bases. The trim removed 0 bases at V and 0 bases at J, leaving 4 bases unmatched. The CDR3 has 16 amino acids. In germline, CDR1 is SGHRS, CDR2 YFSETQ. The CDR3 loop is CASSLDGQGPSYEQYF. DNA of the CDR3: TGCGCCAGCAGCTTGGATGGACAGGGGCCCTCCTACGAGCAGTACTTC.

This sequence joins TRBV6-5 and TRBJ1-2; D might be TRBD1 (6 bases). The CDR3 consists of 12 residues. CDR1 and CDR2 from the germline V gene are MNHEY and SVGAGI. V was pared by 10 bases and J by 2 bases, with 11 bases between. DNA of the CDR3: TGTGCCACTCGACAGGTGAACTATGGCTACACCTTC. Translating it yields CATRQVNYGYTF.

The V call is TRBV5-1, the J call TRBJ1-3, with 8 bases fitting TRBD1. This CDR3 contains 15 residues. CDR1 and CDR2 from the germline V gene are SGHRS and YFSETQ. Unmatched junction bases numbered 3, after V lost 1 base and J lost 3 bases. CDR3 residues: CASSLQGADGNTIYF. Here the CDR3 DNA reads TGCGCCAGCAGCTTGCAGGGGGCGGATGGAAACACCATATATTTT.

The chain has TRBV29-1 and TRBJ2-5; 7 bases fit TRBD1. This CDR3 spans 15 amino acids. With V trimmed by 4 bases and J by 4 bases, 12 bases remained unmatched. CDR1 and CDR2 (germline): SQVTM, ANQGSEA. This CDR3 reads CSVATTGASTETQYF. For the CDR3, the DNA is TGCAGCGTTGCAACCACAGGGGCATCAACAGAGACCCAGTACTTC.

The chain carries TRBV5-1 and TRBJ2-7, with D tentatively TRBD2 (5 bases). The CDR3 length is 16 residues. The germline CDR1 and CDR2 sequences are SGHRS and YFSETQ. Deletions cut 1 base from V and 0 bases from J, with 14 bases between. In DNA form, the CDR3 reads TGCGCCAGCAGCTTGACTAGTAACTTGTTCTCCTACGAGCAGTACTTC. As protein: CASSLTSNLFSYEQYF.

V is TRBV29-1 and J is TRBJ2-1, with 9 nucleotides matching TRBD2. The germline V gene encodes CDR1 SQVTM and CDR2 ANQGSEA. The CDR3 is 14 amino acids. Trimming took 8 bases from V and 2 from J; bases not matched to a gene: 7. The CDR3 DNA reads TGCAGCTACCGCGGGGGGGGCCCCTACAATGAGCAGTTCTTC. This encodes CSYRGGGPYNEQFF.

The chain employs TRBV7-3 and TRBJ2-1, with 7 bases that match TRBD2. Looked up from germline, CDR1 is SGHTA and CDR2 is FQGTGA. Trimming removed 0 bases from V and 2 bases from J; junction bases left unmatched: 1. The CDR3 is 15 residues long. The CDR3 reads CASSLTGTTYNEQFF. The CDR3 DNA reads TGTGCCAGCAGCTTAACAGGGACTACCTACAATGAGCAGTTCTTC.

The count of this clone is one. The chain links TRBV5-8 to TRBJ1-5; D gene unclear. Deletions cut 3 bases from V and 2 bases from J, with 15 bases between. CDR3 length: 16 residues. Germline values: CDR1 SGHTS, CDR2 YDEGEE. The CDR3, as DNA: TGTGCCAGCAGCTCGGGGTCCATACAAGGCAATCAGCCCCAGCATTTT. Residues: CASSSGSIQGNQPQHF.

This sequence joins TRBV19 and TRBJ2-5, with TRBD2 matching over 7 bases. The length of the CDR3 is 12 residues. The V gene's germline CDR1 is LNHDA and CDR2 SQIVND (reference sequence). V was clipped by 6 bases and J by 4 bases; unmatched bases: 2. The CDR3 protein is CASRSSGETQYF. The CDR3 DNA reads TGTGCCAGTAGGTCTAGCGGAGAGACCCAGTACTTC.

This clone was detected once. The chain couples TRBV15 to TRBJ2-3, with 8 bases identical to TRBD1. CDR1 and CDR2 from the germline V gene are LNHNV and YYDKDF (reference sequence). The CDR3 contains 14 residues. J was trimmed by 2 bases and V by 11 bases; bases with no gene match: 9. The CDR3 DNA reads as TGTGCCTCGGCGAGGACAGGGTCCACAGATACGCAGTATTTT. Translated, it gives CASARTGSTDTQYF. The variable domain in full, with the rest retrieved from reference TRBV15 and TRBJ2-3, is DAMVIQNPRYQVTQFGKPVTLSCSQTLNHNVMYWYQQKSSQAPKLLFHYYDKDFNNEADTPDNFQSRRPNTSFCFLDIRSPGLGDTAMYLCASARTGSTDTQYFGPGTRLTVL.

V and J are TRBV5-1 and TRBJ2-3; 12 positions agree with TRBD2. This CDR3 has 16 residues. J was trimmed by 2 bases and V by 4 bases; bases with no gene match: 5. CDR1 and CDR2 (germline): SGHRS, YFSETQ. The CDR3 protein is CASSPTSGGHTDTQYF. The CDR3 DNA sequence: TGCGCCAGCAGCCCAACTAGCGGGGGGCACACAGATACGCAGTATTTT.

The CDR3 coding sequence is TGTGCCAGCAGCCAGGCATATAACAGGGGGAGGTCCTACGAGCAGTACTTC. Encoded protein: CASSQAYNRGRSYEQYF. J is TRBJ2-7 and V is TRBV3-1 (or the pseudogene TRBV3-2), with 8 bases that match TRBD1. This CDR3 is 17 amino acids long. Germline CDR1 reads LGHDT; CDR2 reads YNNKEL (reference sequence). V trimming: 3 bases; J trimming: 1 base; junction bases outside the gene matches: 11.

This clone was counted between two and nine times. The chain employs TRBV30 and TRBJ1-4, with 7 bases that match TRBD1. The germline V gene has CDR1 GTSNPN and CDR2 SVGIG (reference sequence). After removal of 7 bases from V and 8 bases from J, the junction contained 7 bases not matched to a gene. This CDR3 region has 12 residues. The CDR3 bases are TGTGCCTCAGCAAGGGGGCGGGAAAAACTGTTTTTT. The encoded protein is CASARGREKLFF. The full variable domain, its missing parts supplied by reference TRBV30 and TRBJ1-4, is SQTIHQWPATLVQPVGSPLSLECTVEGTSNPNLYWYRQAAGRGLQLLFYSVGIGQISSEVPQNLSASRPQDRQFILSSKKLLLSDSGFYLCASARGREKLFFGSGTQLSVL.

The chain is built from TRBV5-1 and TRBJ1-3, with a tentative D call TRBD1 (6 bases). V was shortened by 0 bases and J by 4 bases, with 14 bases between the two germline ends. The CDR3 is 16 amino acids. Germline lookup yields CDR1 SGHRS and CDR2 YFSETQ. CDR3 sequence (DNA): TGCGCCAGCAGCTTGGGCGAACAGGGAGCGGGAAACACCATATATTTT. Protein: CASSLGEQGAGNTIYF.

The V call is TRBV3-1 (or the pseudogene TRBV3-2), the J call TRBJ1-6; possible D gene TRBD1, 5 bases. Germline CDR1 LGHDT, CDR2 YNNKEL (reference sequence). Trimming left V 4 bases short and J 9 bases short, with 10 bases between. The CDR3 extends over 13 amino acids. In DNA form, the CDR3 reads TGTGCCAGCAGCCCCAGGGAAAGTTCACCCCTCCACTTT. This gives the protein CASSPRESSPLHF.

This clone was observed once. The chain couples TRBV11-2 to TRBJ2-7; D is uncertain. Deletions cut 0 bases from V and 1 base from J, with 7 bases between. The V gene's germline CDR1 is SGHAT and CDR2 FQNNGV. The CDR3 sequence is 14 residues long. CDR3 residues: CASSLDSRSYEQYF. CDR3 coding DNA: TGTGCCAGCAGCTTAGATTCGCGGTCCTACGAGCAGTACTTC.

The chain combines TRBV7-2 with TRBJ2-3, with D possibly matching TRBD2 (7 bases). V was trimmed by 3 bases and J by 7 bases, leaving 14 bases between them. Per germline, CDR1 SGHTA and CDR2 FQGNSA. The CDR3 loop spans 14 amino acids. The CDR3 loop is CASSFGGPLNTQYF. CDR3 coding DNA: TGTGCCAGCAGCTTCGGGGGGCCGTTGAATACGCAGTATTTT.

The V and J genes are TRBV14 and TRBJ1-2; 8 nucleotides align to TRBD1. Germline V gene sequence: CDR1 SGHDN, CDR2 FVKESK. V was pared by 2 bases and J by 8 bases, with 4 bases of the junction left unmatched. The CDR3 consists of 13 residues. CDR3 amino acids: CASSQLHRGGYTF. The CDR3 region has the DNA TGTGCCAGCAGCCAACTTCACAGGGGGGGCTACACCTTC.

This chain connects TRBV23-1 to TRBJ2-1, with TRBD2 identical over 7 bases. TRBV23-1 falls under the ORF class, with uncertain function. CDR3 size: 17 residues. V gave up 2 bases and J gave up 5 bases; unmatched junction bases: 12. CDR3: CASSQRAGDWCNNEQFF. CDR3 nucleotide sequence: TGCGCCAGCAGTCAACGGGCGGGGGATTGGTGTAACAATGAGCAGTTCTTC.

The chain employs TRBV29-1 and TRBJ2-3; the D is unclear. Looked up from germline, CDR1 is SQVTM and CDR2 is ANQGSEA. The CDR3 runs 13 residues. Trimming shortened V by 0 bases and J by 2 bases, and 6 bases separated the two germline ends. CDR3 DNA: TGCAGCGTTGAAGATAAATTCACAGATACGCAGTATTTT. Residues: CSVEDKFTDTQYF.